The text below deals with one TCR beta chain. During active infection, Seattle patients enrolled and were then monitored through disease. The data originate from a study of blood T cell repertoires in COVID-19. Study in general: The United States, Italy and Spain supplied acute and convalescent COVID-19 samples. The cDNA or gDNA used as material had been derived from T cells, B-cell-depleted T cells, or PBMCs.

Original handling: Amplification of reference gene primers provided the estimated nucleated cell counts. Data came from immunoSEQ multiplex PCR; TCRdb stores just in-frame clones and leaves some out. V, J and clone size reflect that table, while D and trimming were determined from the DNA. The data contain about 170,000 clones, approximately 84% of them singletons. Trimming removed 4 bases from V and 7 bases from J, with 13 bases in between. The CDR3 consists of 13 residues. This receptor was identified in a woman older than 75 with COVID-19, enrolled during active disease. The sample was peripheral blood. This chain joins TRBV12-3 or TRBV12-4 and TRBJ1-2; D is unresolved. CDR3 bases: TGTGCCAGCAGTTATAAGAGCTCGGTTGGCTACACCTTC. It yields the protein CASSYKSSVGYTF.